This T cell receptor (beta chain) was recovered during a study of blood T cell repertoires in COVID-19. Whole-study context: T cells, B-cell-depleted T cells, or PBMCs supplied cDNA or gDNA.

In the original analysis: Reference gene primer amplification gave estimated nucleated cell counts. Sequencing used immunoSEQ multiplex PCR; TCRdb keeps in-frame clones, though not all of them. From that table come the V and J calls and clone size; the DNA was used to work out D and trimming. The data show roughly 16,000 clones, 65% to 85% seen once. The germline V gene encodes CDR1 LNHDA and CDR2 SQIVND (reference sequence). Trimming cost V 3 bases and J 2 bases; bases outside gene matches: 6. The CDR3 consists of 15 residues. The sequence was collected from a human donor in a cohort sampled during active COVID-19. Sequencing was done on a sample of peripheral blood. The chain is built from TRBV19 and TRBJ2-7; 8 bases match TRBD2. In nucleotides, the CDR3 is TGTGCCAGTAGTATCTCAGGTAGCGGGGCCTACGAGCAGTACTTC. Translation gives CASSISGSGAYEQYF. Full variable domain (remainder filled in from reference TRBV19 and TRBJ2-7): DGGITQSPKYLFRKEGQNVTLSCEQNLNHDAMYWYRQDPGQGLRLIYYSQIVNDFQKGDIAEGYSVSREKKESFPLTVTSAQKNPTAFYLCASSISGSGAYEQYFGPGTRLTVT.